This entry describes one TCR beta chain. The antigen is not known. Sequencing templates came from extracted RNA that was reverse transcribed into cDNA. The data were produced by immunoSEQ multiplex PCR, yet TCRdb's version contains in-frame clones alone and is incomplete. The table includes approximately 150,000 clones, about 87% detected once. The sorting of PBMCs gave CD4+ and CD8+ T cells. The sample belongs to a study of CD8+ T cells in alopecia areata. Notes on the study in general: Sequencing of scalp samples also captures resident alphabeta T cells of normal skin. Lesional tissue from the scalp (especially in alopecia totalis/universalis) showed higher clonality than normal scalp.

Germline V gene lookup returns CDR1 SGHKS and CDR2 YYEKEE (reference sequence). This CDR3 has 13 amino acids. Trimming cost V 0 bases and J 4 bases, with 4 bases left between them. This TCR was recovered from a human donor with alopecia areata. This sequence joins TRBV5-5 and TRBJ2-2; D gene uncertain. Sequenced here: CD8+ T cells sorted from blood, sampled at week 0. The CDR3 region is CASSLGSTGELFF. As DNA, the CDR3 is TGTGCCAGCAGCTTGGGTTCCACCGGGGAGCTGTTTTTT. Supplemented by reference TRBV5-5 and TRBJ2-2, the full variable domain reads DAGVTQSPTHLIKTRGQQVTLRCSPISGHKSVSWYQQVLGQGPQFIFQYYEKEERGRGNFPDRFSARQFPNYSSELNVNALLLGDSALYLCASSLGSTGELFFGEGSRLTVL.